This T cell receptor (beta chain) was observed in a study of T cell repertoires in cytomegalovirus infection. Turning to the study itself: Public TCR beta signatures indicated both CMV infection and matching HLA type.

Study-wide points: Clonotype analysis showed dominance of the ex vivo response by HLA-C-restricted CMV-specific TCR beta clonotypes.

TCRdb ran MiXCR on the reads and lists one entry per CDR3 protein. This table has some 480,000 distinct CDR3 sequences, roughly a third appearing once. With regard to this clonotype: The antigen is not known. Sequence at one end of the junction differs from germline and may be a read error.

This CDR3 contains 17 residues. Germline V gene sequence: CDR1 SGHTA, CDR2 FQGNSA. The chain couples TRBV7-2 to TRBJ2-2; 8 bases line up with TRBD2. The receptor was derived from a human donor in good health (CMV status not recorded). Some clones in this sample may be carry-over from other donors' samples. This material consisted of cultured PBMCs, taken from culture after CMV antigen stimulation. CDR3 residues: CASSPTPRTSNTWELFF. CDR3 DNA sequence: TGTGCCAGCAGCCCCACCCCAAGGACTAGCAACACCTGGGAGCTGTTTTTT.